The rows below give T cell receptor beta chains drawn from one sample of a study of OX40 agonist ivuxolimab in advanced cancers. Method: immunoSEQ multiplex PCR; TCRdb's copy keeps in-frame clones and lacks some. Of roughly 38,000 clones detected, around four fifths appear once; the ten largest clones hold about 2.5%. The material sequenced was CD4+ or CD8+ T cells sorted from blood, taken in a trial of the OX40 agonist ivuxolimab. Receptors were obtained from an adult with an advanced solid tumor such as melanoma, head and neck, liver or kidney cancer. Both conserved end residues are part of each CDR3. Each record gives: V gene, D gene, J gene, clone size, CDR3 protein, CDR3 DNA. The D gene is left open where the match is weak. Rows give clone size only sometimes, using once, few, many, or a class for an expanded clone.

TRBV11-2	-	TRBJ2-7	-	CASSWGNRVNWQYF	TGTGCCAGCAGCTGGGGGAACAGGGTCAACTGGCAGTACTTC
TRBV30	-	TRBJ1-6	-	CAWSLNSPLHF	TGTGCCTGGAGTTTGAATTCACCCCTCCACTTT
TRBV5-6	-	TRBJ2-7	-	CASSLIGLTSYEQYF	TGTGCCAGTAGCTTGATTGGACTGACCTCCTACGAGCAGTACTTC
TRBV6-5	-	TRBJ1-5	-	CASRGTPGNQPQHF	TGTGCCAGCAGAGGTACTCCCGGCAATCAGCCCCAGCATTTT
TRBV30	-	TRBJ1-4	few	CAWSPINEKLFF	TGTGCCTGGAGTCCTATTAATGAAAAACTGTTTTTT
TRBV28	-	TRBJ1-2	-	CASSFSGTGYTF	TGTGCCAGCAGTTTTTCAGGGACCGGCTACACCTTC
TRBV7-6	-	TRBJ1-5	-	CASGLARTVGQPQHF	TGTGCCAGCGGCTTAGCCCGAACAGTTGGGCAGCCCCAGCATTTT
TRBV5-4	-	TRBJ1-4	-	CASSPGGGAQRHEKLFF	TGTGCCAGCAGCCCAGGTGGAGGGGCCCAGCGGCATGAAAAACTGTTTTTT
TRBV5-6	-	TRBJ2-7	-	CASSLDGLGYEQYF	TGTGCCAGCAGCTTGGATGGTCTCGGCTACGAGCAGTACTTC
TRBV11-3	TRBD1	TRBJ1-6	-	CASSGSRGRGPHSPLHF	TGTGCCAGCAGCGGAAGCAGGGGGCGAGGCCCCCATTCACCCCTCCACTTT
TRBV30	-	TRBJ1-5	-	CAWSDRISNQPQHF	TGTGCCTGGTCAGACAGGATTAGCAATCAGCCCCAGCATTTT
TRBV12-5	-	TRBJ1-1	-	CASGLVTFGREGTEAFF	TGTGCTAGTGGTTTGGTCACCTTCGGAAGGGAGGGCACTGAAGCTTTCTTT
TRBV19	-	TRBJ2-3	few	CASSIDGGRDTQYF	TGTGCCAGTAGTATAGATGGGGGGCGAGATACGCAGTATTTT
TRBV19	TRBD1	TRBJ2-7	-	CASSIDSGQARYEQYF	TGTGCCAGTAGTATAGACTCGGGACAGGCCAGGTACGAGCAGTACTTC
TRBV12-5	TRBD2	TRBJ2-1	-	CASGFYPTSGSRPDGEQFF	TGTGCTAGTGGTTTTTACCCGACTAGCGGGAGCCGCCCGGACGGTGAGCAGTTCTTC
TRBV20-1	-	TRBJ2-7	once	CSASLSEVQYF	TGCAGTGCTAGTTTGTCCGAGGTGCAGTACTTC
TRBV19	-	TRBJ2-3	-	CASSPLTGEYTDTQYF	TGTGCCAGTAGTCCCCTAACGGGAGAGTACACAGATACGCAGTATTTT
TRBV4-1	-	TRBJ1-2	-	CASSQPLRGEYGYTF	TGCGCCAGCAGCCAGCCACTCAGGGGTGAATATGGCTACACCTTC
TRBV28	TRBD1	TRBJ1-5	-	CASSLTGSQPQHF	TGTGCCAGCAGTTTGACAGGGTCTCAGCCCCAGCATTTT
TRBV7-7	TRBD1	TRBJ2-5	-	CASSPRQGTQETQYF	TGTGCTAGCAGCCCCCGACAGGGAACCCAAGAGACCCAGTACTTC
TRBV9	-	TRBJ2-6	-	CASSVGPGTLDNVLTF	TGTGCCAGCAGCGTAGGTCCCGGGACACTCGACAACGTCCTGACTTTC
TRBV28	-	TRBJ1-2	-	CASSEPINYGYTF	TGTGCCAGCAGTGAACCGATAAACTATGGCTACACCTTC
TRBV7-9	-	TRBJ2-1	-	CASSSNSRGYNEQFF	TGTGCCAGCAGCTCCAATTCTAGGGGCTACAATGAGCAGTTCTTC
TRBV27	TRBD2	TRBJ2-7	-	CATLERSGRPSGEQYF	TGTGCCACCCTGGAGAGGAGCGGGAGGCCCTCGGGGGAGCAGTACTTC
TRBV6-6	-	TRBJ1-1	once	CASSYSSGESAF	TGTGCCAGCAGTTACTCGAGCGGGGAATCAGCCTTT
TRBV6-4	TRBD1	TRBJ2-7	once	CASSDIHPGQGSYEQYF	TGTGCCAGCAGTGACATTCACCCGGGACAGGGGTCCTACGAGCAGTACTTC
TRBV2	-	TRBJ1-2	few	CASSERVLGYTF	TGTGCCAGCAGTGAAAGAGTATTAGGCTACACCTTC
TRBV5-6	-	TRBJ2-5	-	CASSFSQRETQYF	TGTGCCAGCAGCTTTAGCCAAAGGGAGACCCAGTACTTC
TRBV19	TRBD1	TRBJ2-7	-	CASKDRVSREQYF	TGTGCCAGTAAGGACAGGGTGAGTCGCGAGCAGTACTTC
TRBV5-8	-	TRBJ1-1	-	CASSLAQGRNTEAFF	TGTGCCAGCAGCTTGGCGCAGGGTCGTAACACTGAAGCTTTCTTT
TRBV7-9	-	TRBJ2-1	-	CASSSSVRGGYNEQFF	TGTGCCAGCAGTTCATCCGTCAGGGGGGGGTACAATGAGCAGTTCTTC
TRBV18	-	TRBJ2-3	-	CASSQRTSTDTQYF	TGTGCCAGCTCACAAAGGACTAGCACAGATACGCAGTATTTT
TRBV28	TRBD2	TRBJ2-3	-	CASLAGGADTQYF	TGTGCCAGCTTGGCGGGGGGGGCAGATACGCAGTATTTT
TRBV29-1	TRBD2	TRBJ2-3	few	CSVGSSGGYTDTQYF	TGCAGCGTTGGGTCTAGCGGGGGATACACAGATACGCAGTATTTT
TRBV7-6	TRBD2	TRBJ2-1	-	CASSPPSGTSGTREQFF	TGTGCCAGCAGCCCCCCGTCGGGGACTAGCGGGACAAGAGAGCAGTTCTTC
TRBV30	TRBD2	TRBJ2-7	-	CAWTGTSGSHYEQYF	TGTGCCTGGACCGGGACTAGCGGGAGTCATTACGAGCAGTACTTC
TRBV30	-	TRBJ1-5	-	CAWTRGGGNQPQHF	TGTGCCTGGACTCGGGGGGGAGGCAATCAGCCCCAGCATTTT
TRBV11-3	-	TRBJ2-7	-	CASSSTLFYEQYF	TGTGCCTCCAGCAGTACGCTCTTCTACGAGCAGTACTTC
TRBV2	TRBD2	TRBJ2-3	-	CASEATSGTDTQYF	TGTGCCAGCGAAGCCACTAGCGGTACAGATACGCAGTATTTT
TRBV5-4	-	TRBJ1-2	-	CASSPTGGQTYYGYTF	TGTGCCAGCAGCCCGACGGGGGGGCAGACCTACTATGGCTACACCTTC
TRBV19	-	TRBJ2-2	-	CASRMGGRTNTGELFF	TGTGCCAGTAGGATGGGTGGGAGGACGAACACCGGGGAGCTGTTTTTT
TRBV18	TRBD1	TRBJ2-7	-	CASSPPQGAMRYEQYF	TGTGCCAGCTCACCACCCCAGGGGGCGATGCGGTACGAGCAGTACTTC
TRBV5-1	-	TRBJ1-2	-	CASSSDPNYGYTF	TGCGCCAGCAGCTCAGATCCTAACTATGGCTACACCTTC
TRBV4-2	-	TRBJ2-7	-	CASSQDRPYEQYF	TGTGCCAGCAGCCAAGATCGTCCCTACGAGCAGTACTTC